The 29 T cell receptor beta chains in this list originate from one sample, sequenced in a study of T cell repertoires in cytomegalovirus infection. TCRdb re-called the reads through MiXCR, storing one row per CDR3 protein. Of about 220,000 distinct CDR3 sequences listed, around 40% were seen once; the top ten hold approximately 60%. These receptors have no known antigen. Specimen: CD8+ T cells from cultured PBMCs, collected from culture after CMV antigen stimulation. These receptors were taken from a human donor in good health (CMV status not recorded). Some clones in this sample may be carry-over from other donors' samples.

The table lists this clonotype with many counts. The chain carries TRBV11-2 and TRBJ2-2, with D perhaps matching TRBD2 (6 bases). The length of the CDR3 is 19 residues. Trimming shortened V by 2 bases and J by 4 bases, and 23 bases separated the two germline ends. CDR1 and CDR2 from the germline V gene are SGHAT and FQNNGV. CDR3 sequence (DNA): TGTGCCAGCAGCTTAATAAGCCAGGCGGAGGGCTTTAGCACCGGGGAGCTGTTTTTT. Its protein is CASSLISQAEGFSTGELFF.

V and J are TRBV2 and TRBJ1-1, with no clear D. This CDR3 spans 12 amino acids. Trimming took 6 bases from V and 2 from J, leaving 7 bases between them. Germline V gene sequence: CDR1 SNHLY, CDR2 FYNNEI. CDR3 DNA sequence: TGTGCCAGCAGCGATTTAAACACTGAAGCTTTCTTT. It yields the protein CASSDLNTEAFF.

The chain uses TRBV5-1 and TRBJ2-7; D gene ambiguous. Germline assignment: CDR1 SGHRS and CDR2 YFSETQ. V was clipped by 1 base and J by 0 bases, with 8 bases between them. CDR3 size: 14 residues. The CDR3 DNA follows: TGCGCCAGCAGCTTGCACGGGTTCTCCTACGAGCAGTACTTC. This codes for CASSLHGFSYEQYF.

V is TRBV28 and J is TRBJ2-1; D gene uncertain. Germline V gene sequence: CDR1 MDHEN, CDR2 SYDVKM. The CDR3 has 12 residues. The V gene lost 6 bases and the J gene lost 8 bases, with 11 bases spanning the gap. The CDR3 reads CASSSGWDEQFF. CDR3 DNA sequence: TGTGCCAGCAGCTCGGGCTGGGATGAGCAGTTCTTC.

The V and J genes are TRBV2 and TRBJ2-3; D is perhaps TRBD2 (6 bases). Trimming shortened V by 6 bases and J by 0 bases, and 10 bases separated the two germline ends. The CDR3 is 14 amino acids. Germline CDR1 is SNHLY and CDR2 is FYNNEI. DNA for the CDR3: TGTGCCAGCAGCCAGGGAGGTAGCACAGATACGCAGTATTTT. Amino acids: CASSQGGSTDTQYF.

Here the CDR3 reads CASSLELALSTDTQYF. CDR3 nucleotides: TGTGCCAGCAGTTTAGAACTAGCGCTAAGCACAGATACGCAGTATTTT. The rearrangement uses TRBV27 and TRBJ2-3; 7 positions match TRBD2. V was pared by 2 bases and J by 0 bases, with 5 bases of the junction left unmatched. The CDR3 length is 16 residues. The V gene's germline CDR1 is MNHEY and CDR2 SMNVEV (reference sequence).

This clonotype was found many times. The genes are TRBV7-9 and TRBJ1-1; no clear D. V dropped 6 bases and J dropped 1 base, with 21 bases sitting between them. There are 17 residues in the CDR3. Germline loops: CDR1 SEHNR, CDR2 FQNEAQ (reference sequence). The CDR3 protein is CASSLQHRDSENTEAFF. CDR3 bases: TGTGCCAGCAGTTTGCAGCATAGGGATAGCGAGAACACTGAAGCTTTCTTT. The full variable domain, rest sourced from reference TRBV7-9 and TRBJ1-1, is DTGVSQNPRHKITKRGQNVTFRCDPISEHNRLYWYRQTLGQGPEFLTYFQNEAQLEKSRLLSDRFSAERPKGSFSTLEIQRTEQGDSAMYLCASSLQHRDSENTEAFFGQGTRLTVV.

The rearrangement joins TRBV9 to TRBJ1-2; the D is unclear. The CDR3 has 14 amino acids. Germline V CDR1 and CDR2: SGDLS, YYNGEE. Trimming took off 0 bases at V and 6 bases at J, with 12 bases between the two ends. The CDR3 spells CASSVVAAPDGYTF. DNA of the CDR3: TGTGCCAGCAGCGTAGTCGCGGCCCCTGATGGCTACACCTTC.

The chain employs TRBV7-9 and TRBJ2-1; 9 positions agree with TRBD2. Trimming took 5 bases from V and 2 from J; bases not matched to a gene: 7. This CDR3 region has 16 residues. CDR1 and CDR2 (germline): SEHNR, FQNEAQ (reference sequence). The CDR3 here is CASSRKGLAAYNEQFF. For the CDR3, the DNA is TGTGCCAGCAGCAGAAAGGGACTAGCCGCCTACAATGAGCAGTTCTTC.

The chain combines TRBV28 with TRBJ2-5; possibly TRBD1 for D (7 bases). The germline V and J ends were trimmed by 5 bases and 2 bases, with 12 bases remaining between them. The length of the CDR3 is 14 residues. CDR1 and CDR2 from the germline V gene are MDHEN and SYDVKM. CDR3 loop: CASSPAGQQETQYF. The CDR3 coding sequence is TGTGCCAGCAGTCCCGCGGGACAGCAAGAGACCCAGTACTTC.

The V gene is TRBV27, the J gene TRBJ1-2; TRBD1 is a possible D gene (6 bases). In germline, CDR1 is MNHEY, CDR2 SMNVEV (reference sequence). CDR3 size: 17 residues. Deletions cut 0 bases from V and 0 bases from J, with 14 bases between. The chain's CDR3 is CASSLSDRTAANYGYTF. CDR3 nucleotides: TGTGCCAGCAGTTTATCGGACCGGACAGCAGCTAACTATGGCTACACCTTC.

The chain uses TRBV5-8 and TRBJ1-1; no reliable D call. Looked up from germline, CDR1 is SGHTS and CDR2 is YDEGEE. The germline V and J ends were trimmed by 0 bases and 3 bases, with 6 bases remaining between them. This CDR3 region has 13 residues. As DNA, the CDR3 is TGTGCCAGCAGCTTGGTAGGGTACACTGAAGCTTTCTTT. Translated, it gives CASSLVGYTEAFF.

The rearrangement joins TRBV20-1 to TRBJ2-1; 11 nucleotides line up with TRBD2. Germline lookup yields CDR1 DFQATT and CDR2 SNEGSKA (reference sequence). This CDR3 has 14 amino acids. The V gene end was trimmed by 3 bases and the J gene end by 3 bases; junction bases not matched to a gene: 1. The CDR3: CSASLAGGYNEQFF. In DNA form, the CDR3 reads TGCAGTGCTAGCCTAGCGGGAGGCTACAATGAGCAGTTCTTC.

The chain links TRBV6-5 to TRBJ2-1; 10 nucleotides match TRBD1. Germline V gene data show CDR1 as MNHEY and CDR2 as SVGAGI. The junction had 5 bases not matched to a gene; V was cut back by 4 bases and J by 5 bases. The CDR3 loop spans 15 amino acids. The CDR3 here is CASSFGQGVHNEQFF. Here the CDR3 DNA reads TGTGCCAGCAGTTTCGGACAGGGGGTACACAATGAGCAGTTCTTC.

The genes are TRBV7-3 and TRBJ2-7; D possibly uses TRBD1 or TRBD2 (5 bases each). Trimming shortened V by 6 bases and J by 0 bases, and 18 bases separated the two germline ends. The CDR3 loop spans 16 amino acids. Per germline, CDR1 SGHTA and CDR2 FQGTGA. CDR3 DNA sequence: TGTGCCAGCAGTTCGAAACCGGGACCTTTCTCCTACGAGCAGTACTTC. Amino acid sequence: CASSSKPGPFSYEQYF.

A few counts support this clonotype. V is TRBV20-1 and J is TRBJ1-4; no firm D call. CDR3 length: 17 amino acids. V lost 0 bases, J lost 2 bases, and 16 bases lay in between. Per germline, CDR1 DFQATT and CDR2 SNEGSKA (reference sequence). This CDR3 reads CSARDQIGIPTNEKLFF. CDR3 DNA sequence: TGCAGTGCTAGAGATCAGATTGGGATTCCGACTAATGAAAAACTGTTTTTT.

This clonotype was detected a few times. The chain uses TRBV6-1 and TRBJ1-1; 7 bases agree with TRBD1. The junction had 10 bases not matched to a gene; V was cut back by 7 bases and J by 5 bases. Germline values: CDR1 MNHNS, CDR2 SASEGT. The CDR3 extends over 14 amino acids. CDR3 in DNA: TGTGCCAGCATTCCTTCAGGGGGGGAAACTGAAGCTTTCTTT. Translated, it gives CASIPSGGETEAFF.

This clonotype was detected ten times or more. The chain couples TRBV7-2 to TRBJ1-1; D is perhaps TRBD1 (5 bases). Deletions cut 3 bases from V and 1 base from J, with 18 bases between. The CDR3 has 17 residues. Germline CDR1 is SGHTA and CDR2 is FQGNSA. CDR3 coding DNA: TGTGCCAGCAGCTTTTTAGGGAAGCCCGGGGGGAACACTGAAGCTTTCTTT. It translates to CASSFLGKPGGNTEAFF. The entire variable domain, with the rest obtained from reference TRBV7-2 and TRBJ1-1, is as follows: GAGVSQSPSNKVTEKGKDVELRCDPISGHTALYWYRQSLGQGLEFLIYFQGNSAPDKSGLPSDRFSAERTGGSVSTLTIQRTQQEDSAVYLCASSFLGKPGGNTEAFFGQGTRLTVV.

A single count supports this clonotype. The chain has TRBV9 and TRBJ2-7; D may be TRBD1 or TRBD2 (6 bases each). Trimming cost V 3 bases and J 4 bases, with 11 bases left between them. The CDR3 length is 13 residues. Germline V lookup: CDR1 SGDLS, CDR2 YYNGEE. CDR3 bases: TGTGCCAGCAGCGCGGGGGCAAAATACGAGCAGTACTTC. As protein: CASSAGAKYEQYF.

This clonotype was detected ten times or more. This chain links TRBV11-3 with TRBJ2-7, with D tentatively TRBD1 (6 bases). Germline V CDR1 and CDR2: SGHNT, YENEEA. Trimming cost V 1 base and J 2 bases, with 9 bases left between them. This CDR3 has 14 amino acids. CDR3 sequence: CASSLAAGAYEQYF. DNA for the CDR3: TGTGCCAGCAGCTTAGCGGCAGGGGCCTACGAGCAGTACTTC.

In the case of this clonotype: A read error is possible here, since a much larger clone lies one base away. J is TRBJ1-5 and V is TRBV11-2; TRBD1 agrees at 9 bases. J lost 6 bases, V lost 1 base, and 4 bases had no gene match. Germline lookup yields CDR1 SGHAT and CDR2 FQNNGV. CDR3 size: 15 residues. The CDR3 region has the DNA TGTGCCAGCAGCTTAGGGGACAGGGAGGGTCAGCCCCAGCATTTT. Its protein product is CASSLGDREGQPQHF.

J is TRBJ2-2 and V is TRBV6-5; weak D call: TRBD1 (6 bases). The CDR3 spans 15 residues. The V end lost 0 bases, the J end lost 5 bases, and 10 bases lay between the germline ends. Germline CDR1 MNHEY, CDR2 SVGAGI. The CDR3 DNA reads as TGTGCCAGCAGTTACTCGACAGGCCGTACCGGGGAGCTGTTTTTT. This sequence encodes CASSYSTGRTGELFF.

This clonotype has more than one count but fewer than ten. V gene TRBV9 combines with J gene TRBJ2-1; D not resolved. The CDR3 runs 13 residues. In germline, CDR1 is SGDLS, CDR2 YYNGEE. V was clipped by 0 bases and J by 9 bases, with 10 bases between them. The CDR3 DNA follows: TGTGCCAGCAGCGTAGGTTTGGATCTTGAGCAGTTCTTC. Translating it yields CASSVGLDLEQFF.

This chain joins TRBV11-3 and TRBJ2-2; 9 nucleotides agree with TRBD1. Looked up from germline, CDR1 is SGHNT and CDR2 is YENEEA. The CDR3 contains 16 residues. The V and J ends lost 4 bases and 3 bases, in that order; junction bases with no gene match: 6. The CDR3 is CASSSRQGEDTGELFF. CDR3 nucleotide sequence: TGTGCCAGCAGCTCCCGACAGGGGGAGGACACCGGGGAGCTGTTTTTT.

This clonotype showed up many times. The chain links TRBV4-2 to TRBJ1-1; 9 bases agree with TRBD1. Germline loops: CDR1 LGHNA, CDR2 YNFKEQ. Trimming took 3 bases from V and 4 from J; bases not matched to a gene: 6. CDR3 length: 15 residues. The CDR3 here is CASSQRDRASTEAFF. The DNA of the CDR3 is TGTGCCAGCAGCCAGAGGGACAGGGCCAGCACTGAAGCTTTCTTT.

The chain combines TRBV28 with TRBJ2-7, with 16 nucleotides matching TRBD2. The V segment lost 6 bases and the J segment 4 bases; nucleotides outside the gene matches: 3. The V gene's germline CDR1 is MDHEN and CDR2 SYDVKM. The CDR3 extends over 15 amino acids. The CDR3 sequence is CASRPGLAGGYEQYF. In DNA form, the CDR3 reads TGTGCCAGCAGACCGGGACTAGCGGGAGGGTACGAGCAGTACTTC.

This clonotype was recorded a few times. The chain links TRBV7-8 to TRBJ2-5; D is unclear. V shed 1 base and J shed 1 base, with 7 bases lying between them. In germline, CDR1 is SGHVS, CDR2 FQNEAQ. The CDR3 totals 14 residues. CDR3 residues: CASSLVHTQETQYF. CDR3 bases: TGTGCCAGCAGCTTAGTACACACCCAAGAGACCCAGTACTTC.

The chain employs TRBV5-4 and TRBJ2-5, with 7 bases matching TRBD1. The CDR3 contains 16 residues. V dropped 3 bases and J dropped 0; count of bases not matched to a gene: 8. CDR1 is SGHNT and CDR2 is YYREEE in the germline V gene (reference sequence). CDR3 residues: CASSYQGDRYQETQYF. The CDR3 DNA reads as TGTGCCAGCAGCTACCAGGGGGACAGATACCAAGAGACCCAGTACTTC. The full variable domain, rest sourced from reference TRBV5-4 and TRBJ2-5, is ETGVTQSPTHLIKTRGQQVTLRCSSQSGHNTVSWYQQALGQGPQFIFQYYREEENGRGNFPPRFSGLQFPNYSSELNVNALELDDSALYLCASSYQGDRYQETQYFGPGTRLLVL.

This clonotype was seen repeatedly, ten times or more. The V and J genes are TRBV28 and TRBJ1-2; 7 bases match TRBD1. Germline-derived CDR1 and CDR2 are MDHEN and SYDVKM. V lost 6 bases, J lost 0 bases, and 4 bases stayed unmatched. The CDR3 has 14 residues. The CDR3 DNA sequence: TGTGCCAGCAGCACGACAGGGACTAACTATGGCTACACCTTC. Its protein is CASSTTGTNYGYTF.